This T cell receptor (beta chain) was captured in a study of blood T cells in healthy people across ages. PCR was performed a second time for roughly 7 to 11 cycles using a sample-barcoded 5' primer and a J-beta primer mix. TCRdb re-called the 5' RACE reads through MiXCR, storing one row per CDR3 protein. This sample has around 820,000 distinct CDR3 sequences, with 20% to 25% found just once. This clonotype was recorded many times. The CDR3 is made up of 14 amino acids. V lost 6 bases and J lost 8; bases outside the gene matches: 9. CDR1 is DFQATT, CDR2 SNEGSKA, per germline (reference sequence). These data were also filed under a second study, of T cells of mothers and their children.

This TCR was recovered from a boy younger than 18 in good health. The specimen sequenced was blood. The gene calls are TRBV20-1 and TRBJ2-1; 11 bases fit TRBD2. CDR3 DNA: TGCAGTGCCCAAGGACTAGCGGGTTTTTATGAGCAGTTCTTC. It specifies CSAQGLAGFYEQFF.